The 4 T cell receptor beta chains given below trace back to one sample, sequenced in a study of T cell responses to AZD1222 COVID-19 vaccine. Clones were sequenced by immunoSEQ multiplex PCR, and TCRdb holds only the in-frame ones, with some missing. Among about 120,000 clones listed, around 82% were seen once. Sample: peripheral blood, taken on day 0 of AZD1222 vaccination. These receptors came from an adult in good health.

The chain has TRBV28 and TRBJ1-3; possible D gene TRBD1, 5 bases. The CDR3 runs 15 residues. V lost 6 bases and J lost 0, with 12 bases in between. Germline V lookup: CDR1 MDHEN, CDR2 SYDVKM. The CDR3 DNA follows: TGTGCCAGCAGGACTGCAGGGAGCTCTGGAAACACCATATATTTT. Protein product: CASRTAGSSGNTIYF.

This chain uses TRBV5-5 with TRBJ1-3, with a weak D call TRBD1 (6 bases). Germline CDR1 SGHKS, CDR2 YYEKEE (reference sequence). V was clipped by 2 bases and J by 4 bases, with 16 bases between them. This CDR3 region has 16 residues. Here the CDR3 DNA reads TGTGCCAGCAGCTTATACTTGGACAGTACCGGAAACACCATATATTTT. Residues: CASSLYLDSTGNTIYF.

The chain recombines TRBV7-2 with TRBJ1-5; D gene ambiguous. The CDR3 spans 13 residues. Germline V gene sequence: CDR1 SGHTA, CDR2 FQGNSA. Trimming removed 5 bases from V and 4 bases from J, with 9 bases in between. The CDR3: CASSEQKNQPQHF. The DNA for the CDR3 is TGTGCCAGCAGCGAACAGAAAAATCAGCCCCAGCATTTT. Supplemented by reference TRBV7-2 and TRBJ1-5, the full variable domain reads GAGVSQSPSNKVTEKGKDVELRCDPISGHTALYWYRQSLGQGLEFLIYFQGNSAPDKSGLPSDRFSAERTGGSVSTLTIQRTQQEDSAVYLCASSEQKNQPQHFGDGTRLSIL.

The V and J genes are TRBV24-1 and TRBJ2-2; 10 bases line up with TRBD1. Germline values: CDR1 KGHDR, CDR2 SFDVKD. The length of the CDR3 is 20 residues. The junction had 15 bases not matched to a gene; V was cut back by 3 bases and J by 3 bases. The CDR3 protein is CATSDPYTRQGAMDTGELFF. In DNA, the CDR3 is TGTGCCACCAGTGATCCCTATACTCGACAGGGGGCGATGGACACCGGGGAGCTGTTTTTT.